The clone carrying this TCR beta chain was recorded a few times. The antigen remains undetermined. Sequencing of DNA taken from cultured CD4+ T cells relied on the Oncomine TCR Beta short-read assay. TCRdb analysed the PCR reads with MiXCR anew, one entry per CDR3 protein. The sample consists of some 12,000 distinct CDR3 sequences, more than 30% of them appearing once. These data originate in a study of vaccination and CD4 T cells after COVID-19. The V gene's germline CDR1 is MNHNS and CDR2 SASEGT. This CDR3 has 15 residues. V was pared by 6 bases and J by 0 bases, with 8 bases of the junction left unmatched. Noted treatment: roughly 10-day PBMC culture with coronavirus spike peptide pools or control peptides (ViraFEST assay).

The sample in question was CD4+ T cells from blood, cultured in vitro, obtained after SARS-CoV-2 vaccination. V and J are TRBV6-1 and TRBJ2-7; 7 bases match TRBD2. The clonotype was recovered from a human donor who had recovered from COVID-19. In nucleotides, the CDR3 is TGTGCCAGCAGCAAGAGCGGGAAGAGCTCCTACGAGCAGTACTTC. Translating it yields CASSKSGKSSYEQYF.